What follows are 11 T cell receptor beta chains derived from one specimen sequenced in a study of CD8 T cells in ankylosing spondylitis. The antigens these receptors bind are not known. Findings of the study overall: What seemed typical of ankylosing spondylitis blood was a TCR beta motif built from several highly homologous variants.

From the 5' RACE reads, TCRdb called clonotypes with MiXCR, one entry per CDR3 protein. The sample includes about 800,000 distinct CDR3 sequences, around 11% seen only once; the top ten take about 0.5%. Input material: blood, either unsorted or a sorted T cell fraction (not recorded which). These receptors were obtained from a male donor with ankylosing spondylitis.

This clonotype was detected ten times or more. The rearrangement links TRBV20-1 to TRBJ1-1; 7 nucleotides agree with TRBD1. CDR3 length equals 15 residues. CDR1 DFQATT and CDR2 SNEGSKA come from the germline V gene (reference sequence). V dropped 4 bases and J dropped 0; count of bases not matched to a gene: 8. CDR3 sequence reads: CSATQGQLLNTEAFF. The CDR3 coding sequence is TGCAGTGCTACTCAGGGACAGTTACTGAACACTGAAGCTTTCTTT.

This clonotype was seen only a few times. The J gene is TRBJ2-3, the V gene TRBV10-2; a weak D match, TRBD2 (6 bases). CDR3 length equals 15 residues. CDR1 WSHSY and CDR2 SAAADI come from the germline V gene. The V end lost 7 bases, the J end lost 4 bases, and 18 bases lay between the germline ends. Here the CDR3 reads CASIGRDSHADTQYF. The CDR3 coding sequence is TGCGCCAGCATCGGGCGGGACTCCCATGCAGATACGCAGTATTTT.

The chain combines TRBV20-1 with TRBJ2-3; maybe TRBD2 (7 bases). This CDR3 comprises 16 residues. The germline V gene has CDR1 DFQATT and CDR2 SNEGSKA (reference sequence). V lost 0 bases and J lost 2, with 15 bases in between. CDR3 sequence: CSARDGGRGHTDTQYF. CDR3 coding DNA: TGCAGTGCTAGAGATGGAGGGCGGGGGCACACAGATACGCAGTATTTT.

This clonotype was recorded a few times. V gene TRBV6-1 combines with J gene TRBJ2-7; no clear D gene. V dropped 6 bases and J dropped 0 bases, with 12 bases sitting between them. The CDR3 totals 14 residues. CDR1 and CDR2 (germline): MNHNS, SASEGT. CDR3 sequence reads: CASSRARVSYEQYF. The CDR3 coding sequence is TGTGCCAGCAGCCGCGCACGGGTCTCCTACGAGCAGTACTTC.

The chain employs TRBV6-1 and TRBJ1-4; D gene uncertain. The V gene lost 1 base and the J gene lost 9 bases, with 9 bases spanning the gap. The CDR3 is 13 amino acids. Germline CDR1 MNHNS, CDR2 SASEGT. The CDR3 sequence is CASSEGEMKKLFF. CDR3 coding DNA: TGTGCCAGCAGTGAAGGGGAGATGAAAAAACTGTTTTTT.

This chain connects TRBV15 to TRBJ2-5; TRBD1 matches at 9 bases. V was clipped by 0 bases and J by 7 bases; unmatched bases: 15. The CDR3 extends over 18 amino acids. Germline CDR1 LNHNV, CDR2 YYDKDF (reference sequence). CDR3 amino acids: CATSRDRGWTGDGGTQYF. DNA of the CDR3: TGTGCCACCAGCAGAGATCGAGGGTGGACAGGGGACGGGGGGACCCAGTACTTC.

This clonotype has a handful of counts. The rearrangement uses TRBV7-2 and TRBJ1-1, with D perhaps matching TRBD1 (5 bases). Trimming took off 1 base at V and 10 bases at J, with 16 bases between the two ends. Germline lookup yields CDR1 SGHTA and CDR2 FQGNSA. This CDR3 contains 14 residues. The CDR3 region has the DNA TGTGCCAGCAGCTTAGATGGTGGGGGGTTATCAGCTTTCTTT. The encoded protein is CASSLDGGGLSAFF.

This clonotype was counted at least ten times. The chain couples TRBV29-1 to TRBJ2-3; 7 nucleotides agree with TRBD1. The CDR3 runs to 12 residues. From germline, CDR1 is SQVTM and CDR2 ANQGSEA. The junction had 7 bases not matched to a gene; V was cut back by 6 bases and J by 7 bases. CDR3: CSVNRGRNTQYF. The CDR3, as DNA: TGCAGCGTCAACAGGGGTCGGAATACGCAGTATTTT.

This clonotype was recorded at least ten times. This rearrangement joins TRBV6-1 to TRBJ1-6; TRBD1 might be the D (6 bases). Germline assignment: CDR1 MNHNS and CDR2 SASEGT. V was cut by 4 bases and J by 3 bases, with 10 bases left in between. The CDR3 totals 15 residues. The CDR3 sequence is CASSAGTLYNSPLHF. The CDR3 DNA is TGTGCCAGCAGTGCCGGGACACTCTATAATTCACCCCTCCACTTT.

Worth noting for this clonotype: The germline gene is not matched at one end of the junction; a read error may be the cause. The chain links TRBV20-1 to TRBJ2-7; no firm D call. The CDR3 length is 13 residues. Germline V gives CDR1 DFQATT, CDR2 SNEGSKA (reference sequence). This chain's CDR3 is CIARVDGTYEQYF. CDR3 DNA: TGCATTGCTAGAGTCGACGGAACATACGAGCAGTACTTC.

This chain links TRBV6-1 with TRBJ2-2, with TRBD2 matching over 12 bases. The V gene's germline CDR1 is MNHNS and CDR2 SASEGT. V gave up 6 bases and J gave up 9 bases; unmatched junction bases: 2. This CDR3 spans 13 amino acids. In DNA form, the CDR3 reads TGTGCCAGCAGGACTAGCGGGAGCCGGGAGCTGTTTTTT. This translates into CASRTSGSRELFF.